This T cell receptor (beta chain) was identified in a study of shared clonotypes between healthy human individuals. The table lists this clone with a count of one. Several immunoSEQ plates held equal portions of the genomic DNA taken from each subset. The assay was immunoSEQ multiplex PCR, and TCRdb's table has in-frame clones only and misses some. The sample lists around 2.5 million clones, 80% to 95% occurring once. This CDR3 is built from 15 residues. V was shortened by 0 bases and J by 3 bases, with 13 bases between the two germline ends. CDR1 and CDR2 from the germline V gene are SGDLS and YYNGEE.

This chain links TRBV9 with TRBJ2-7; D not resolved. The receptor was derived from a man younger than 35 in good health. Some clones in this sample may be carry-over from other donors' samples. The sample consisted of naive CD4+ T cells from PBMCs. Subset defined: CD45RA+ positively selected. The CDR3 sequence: CASSVGVTGLYEQYF. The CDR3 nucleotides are TGTGCCAGCAGCGTAGGTGTGACCGGGCTCTACGAGCAGTACTTC.